This T cell receptor (beta chain) comes out of a study of blood T cell repertoires in COVID-19. Looking at the study overall: Samples taken during acute and convalescent COVID-19 were collected in the United States, Italy and Spain. From T cells, B-cell-depleted T cells, or PBMCs came the material, which was cDNA or gDNA.

V lost 4 bases to trimming and J lost 7 bases, with 8 bases between them. Germline V CDR1 and CDR2: SNHLY, FYNNEI. The CDR3 runs 12 residues. Sequencing was performed with immunoSEQ multiplex PCR; in TCRdb, only in-frame clones are kept and a portion is missing. This sample has roughly 100,000 clones, with less than 90% found just once. The sequenced sample was peripheral blood. The rearrangement uses TRBV2 and TRBJ2-1; D remains ambiguous. This clonotype was sampled from a man between 70 and 80 years old with active or convalescent COVID-19. The CDR3 here is CASSAPLNEQFF. CDR3 sequence (DNA): TGTGCCAGCAGTGCCCCCCTGAATGAGCAGTTCTTC.